These 18 T cell receptor beta chains were all obtained from the same sample, sequenced in a study of cytomegalovirus exposure and HLA in healthy donors. PCR was performed using 60 Vbeta and 13 Jbeta primers. Libraries were prepared by immunoSEQ multiplex PCR; TCRdb keeps only in-frame clonotypes and omits some of them. In total, the table holds 150,000 or so clones. The sample comprised PBMCs. The receptor source for this set is a young man in good health and CMV-seronegative.

The chain uses TRBV13 and TRBJ1-4, with no clear D. Germline loops: CDR1 PRHDT, CDR2 FYEKMQ (reference sequence). The CDR3 length is 14 residues. V dropped 3 bases and J dropped 3 bases, with 8 bases sitting between them. The CDR3 region is CASSFGRANEKLFF. CDR3 nucleotides: TGTGCCAGCAGCTTCGGGAGAGCTAATGAAAAACTGTTTTTT.

The genes are TRBV27 and TRBJ2-1, with D possibly TRBD1 on 6 matching bases. With 3 bases removed from V and 0 bases from J, the gap between germline ends came to 9 bases. The CDR3 sequence is 15 residues long. Germline V gene data show CDR1 as MNHEY and CDR2 as SMNVEV (reference sequence). This chain's CDR3 is CASSFEGHSYNEQFF. In DNA, the CDR3 is TGTGCCAGCAGTTTTGAGGGACACTCCTACAATGAGCAGTTCTTC.

The V and J genes are TRBV11-3 and TRBJ1-1; 10 bases map to TRBD1. This CDR3 spans 17 amino acids. Germline CDR1 and CDR2: SGHNT and YENEEA. The junction had 16 bases not matched to a gene; V was cut back by 6 bases and J by 6 bases. The CDR3, as DNA: TGTGCCAGCAGACCATACTCCCGACTGACAGGGGGCTCTGAAGCTTTCTTT. This gives the protein CASRPYSRLTGGSEAFF. The variable domain in full, with the rest retrieved from reference TRBV11-3 and TRBJ1-1, is EAGVVQSPRYKIIEKKQPVAFWCNPISGHNTLYWYLQNLGQGPELLIRYENEEAVDDSQLPKDRFSAERLKGVDSTLKIQPAELGDSAVYLCASRPYSRLTGGSEAFFGQGTRLTVV.

Written as DNA, the CDR3 is TGTGCCAGCAGCTCACAGGGGGGACCCTACGAGCAGTACTTC. Translated, it gives CASSSQGGPYEQYF. The genes are TRBV7-9 and TRBJ2-7; 8 nucleotides align to TRBD1. CDR1 and CDR2 (germline): SEHNR, FQNEAQ (reference sequence). This CDR3 is 14 amino acids long. Germline trimming cut 4 bases from V and 2 bases from J; bases unmatched to any gene: 4.

The chain links TRBV11-3 to TRBJ1-1, with 11 bases that match TRBD1. Per germline, CDR1 SGHNT and CDR2 YENEEA. Trimming took 3 bases from V and 4 from J; bases not matched to a gene: 4. The CDR3 is 15 residues long. The CDR3 nucleotides are TGTGCCAGCAGCTTCTCCGGGACAGGGGGCACTGAAGCTTTCTTT. It specifies CASSFSGTGGTEAFF.

The chain uses TRBV7-8 and TRBJ2-5; D unresolved. CDR1 and CDR2 from the germline V gene are SGHVS and FQNEAQ. Trimming pared 1 base from V and 3 bases from J, leaving 9 bases between. The CDR3 has 14 amino acids. The DNA for the CDR3 is TGTGCCAGCAGCTTAGAACGGAGAAAAGAGACCCAGTACTTC. Its translation: CASSLERRKETQYF.

This sequence joins TRBV27 and TRBJ1-1; D is uncertain. This CDR3 spans 13 amino acids. Trimming stripped 7 bases from V and 4 bases from J, with 13 bases between. Per germline, CDR1 MNHEY and CDR2 SMNVEV (reference sequence). The CDR3 coding sequence is TGTGCCAGCAATCTATCCGGGAGCACTGAAGCTTTCTTT. Its protein is CASNLSGSTEAFF.

The chain combines TRBV18 with TRBJ2-1; 8 bases are shared with TRBD2. There are 15 residues in the CDR3. J gave up 8 bases and V 2 bases, and 8 bases lay outside the gene matches. Germline-derived CDR1 and CDR2 are KGHSH and LQKENI. The CDR3 reads CASSPMGLVNDEQFF. In DNA, the CDR3 is TGTGCCAGCTCACCAATGGGACTAGTTAACGATGAGCAGTTCTTC.

The chain joins TRBV19 to TRBJ1-3; perhaps TRBD1 as D (6 bases). The germline V gene has CDR1 LNHDA and CDR2 SQIVND (reference sequence). The CDR3 has 15 amino acids. The V gene lost 9 bases and the J gene lost 0 bases, with 15 bases spanning the gap. CDR3 region: CASTLGANSGNTIYF. In nucleotides, the CDR3 is TGTGCCAGCACCCTGGGGGCAAACTCTGGAAACACCATATATTTT. Full variable domain (rest looked up from reference TRBV19 and TRBJ1-3): DGGITQSPKYLFRKEGQNVTLSCEQNLNHDAMYWYRQDPGQGLRLIYYSQIVNDFQKGDIAEGYSVSREKKESFPLTVTSAQKNPTAFYLCASTLGANSGNTIYFGEGSWLTVV.

The chain has TRBV10-1 and TRBJ1-5; 10 bases map to TRBD1. The V and J ends lost 6 bases and 6 bases, in that order; junction bases with no gene match: 14. The CDR3 contains 17 residues. CDR1 is WNHNN and CDR2 is SYGVQD in the germline V gene (reference sequence). CDR3 nucleotides: TGCGCCAGCAGGAGTCCAGGACAGGGGGTCTGGTGTCAGCCCCAGCATTTT. Translating it yields CASRSPGQGVWCQPQHF.

This chain links TRBV6-1 with TRBJ2-5; maybe TRBD1 (5 bases). TRBJ2-7 explains the end of the DNA better; the J call may be wrong. Germline CDR1 reads MNHNS; CDR2 reads SASEGT. The CDR3 sequence is 13 residues long. DNA for the CDR3: TGTGCCAGCAGTGTTAGGGGCTCCTACGAGCAGTACTTC. It codes for CASSVRGSYEQYF.

The chain recombines TRBV2 with TRBJ1-1; tentatively, D is TRBD1 (6 bases). The length of the CDR3 is 14 residues. The germline V gene encodes CDR1 SNHLY and CDR2 FYNNEI. The germline V and J ends were trimmed by 8 bases and 5 bases, with 18 bases remaining between them. In DNA form, the CDR3 reads TGTGCCAGCGGTCTAAAACAGGGATTGACTGAAGCTTTCTTT. It yields the protein CASGLKQGLTEAFF.

V and J are TRBV7-9 and TRBJ1-1; D is possibly TRBD1 (6 bases). The V and J ends lost 3 bases and 3 bases respectively, with 14 bases between them. From germline, CDR1 is SEHNR and CDR2 FQNEAQ (reference sequence). The CDR3 runs to 15 residues. The CDR3, as DNA: TGTGCCAGCAGCTTCCCAGAAGACAGGCACACTGAAGCTTTCTTT. Its protein product is CASSFPEDRHTEAFF.

The rearrangement uses TRBV14 and TRBJ2-5; 10 bases map to TRBD1. CDR3 size: 15 residues. The germline V gene has CDR1 SGHDN and CDR2 FVKESK. V lost 0 bases and J lost 5; bases outside the gene matches: 3. Here the CDR3 reads CASSQDPDRGETQYF. CDR3 coding DNA: TGTGCCAGCAGCCAAGATCCGGACAGGGGGGAGACCCAGTACTTC.

The V gene is TRBV7-9, the J gene TRBJ1-3; no definite D call. Germline V gene lookup returns CDR1 SEHNR and CDR2 FQNEAQ (reference sequence). This CDR3 has 15 residues. V was clipped by 1 base and J by 2 bases, with 9 bases between them. CDR3 in amino acids: CASSLGPIAGNTIYF. The CDR3 DNA sequence: TGTGCCAGCAGCTTAGGTCCCATAGCTGGAAACACCATATATTTT.

The CDR3 nucleotides are TGTGCCACCAGCAGACAGGGTTTCCAGTACGAGCAGTACTTC. As protein: CATSRQGFQYEQYF. The J gene is TRBJ2-5, the V gene TRBV15; perhaps TRBD1 as D (5 bases). The last part of the DNA fits TRBJ2-7 better; the J call may be wrong. The V gene's germline CDR1 is LNHNV and CDR2 YYDKDF (reference sequence). This CDR3 spans 14 amino acids.

The chain employs TRBV9 and TRBJ2-7, with 9 bases fitting TRBD1. Germline loops: CDR1 SGDLS, CDR2 YYNGEE. The CDR3 is 15 amino acids. Trimming at V came to 4 bases and at J to 1 base, leaving 6 bases not matched to a gene. The CDR3: CASSLGQGRSYEQYF. CDR3 nucleotides: TGTGCCAGCAGCCTCGGACAGGGGAGGTCCTACGAGCAGTACTTC.

This sequence joins TRBV4-1 and TRBJ2-1; 9 positions agree with TRBD2. The trim removed 3 bases at V and 9 bases at J, leaving 12 bases unmatched. Germline V gives CDR1 MGHRA, CDR2 YSYEKL. The CDR3 is 16 amino acids. This CDR3 reads CASSHPGRRGGSEQFF. The CDR3 nucleotides are TGCGCCAGCAGCCATCCCGGACGGCGGGGGGGCTCTGAGCAGTTCTTC.